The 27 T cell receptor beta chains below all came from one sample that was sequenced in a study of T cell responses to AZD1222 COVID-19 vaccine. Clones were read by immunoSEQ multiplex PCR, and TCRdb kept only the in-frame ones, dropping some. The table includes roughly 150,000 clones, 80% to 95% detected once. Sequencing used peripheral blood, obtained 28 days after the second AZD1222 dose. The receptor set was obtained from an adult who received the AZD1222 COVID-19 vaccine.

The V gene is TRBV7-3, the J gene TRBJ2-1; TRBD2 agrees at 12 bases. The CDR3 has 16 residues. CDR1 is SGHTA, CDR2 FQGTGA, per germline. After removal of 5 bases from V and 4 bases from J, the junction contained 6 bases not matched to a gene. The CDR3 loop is CASSQGLAGPYNEQFF. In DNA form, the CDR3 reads TGTGCCAGCAGCCAAGGACTAGCGGGACCTTACAATGAGCAGTTCTTC.

This CDR3 reads CASLPGGGQPQHF. CDR3 nucleotides: TGTGCCAGCCTCCCTGGGGGGGGGCAGCCCCAGCATTTT. The V gene is TRBV2, the J gene TRBJ1-5; tentative D call: TRBD1 (5 bases). Trimming pared 8 bases from V and 7 bases from J, leaving 15 bases between. The V gene's germline CDR1 is SNHLY and CDR2 FYNNEI. CDR3 length: 13 residues.

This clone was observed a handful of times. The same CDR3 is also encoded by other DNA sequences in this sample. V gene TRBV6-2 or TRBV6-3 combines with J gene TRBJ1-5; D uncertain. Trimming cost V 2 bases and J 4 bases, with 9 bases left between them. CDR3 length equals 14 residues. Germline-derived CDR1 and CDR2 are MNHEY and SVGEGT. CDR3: CASSYGSGNQPQHF. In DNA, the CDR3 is TGTGCCAGCAGTTACGGCTCCGGGAATCAGCCCCAGCATTTT.

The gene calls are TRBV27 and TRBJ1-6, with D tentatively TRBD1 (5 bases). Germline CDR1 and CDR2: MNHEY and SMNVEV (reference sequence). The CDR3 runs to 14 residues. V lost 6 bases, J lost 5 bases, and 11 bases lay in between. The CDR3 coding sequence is TGTGCCAGCAGGAATAGACAGAATAATTCACCCCTCCACTTT. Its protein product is CASRNRQNNSPLHF.

CDR3 nucleotides: TGTGCCACCAGTGATCCTAACAGGAACTATGGCTACACCTTC. Protein sequence: CATSDPNRNYGYTF. The chain uses TRBV24-1 and TRBJ1-2; D is perhaps TRBD1 (5 bases). The CDR3 covers 14 residues. CDR1 and CDR2 from the germline V gene are KGHDR and SFDVKD. The V end lost 3 bases, the J end lost 2 bases, and 9 bases lay between the germline ends.

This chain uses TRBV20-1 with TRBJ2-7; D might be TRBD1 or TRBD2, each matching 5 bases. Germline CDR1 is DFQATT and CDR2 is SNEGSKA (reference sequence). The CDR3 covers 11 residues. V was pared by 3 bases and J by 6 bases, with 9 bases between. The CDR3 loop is CSASEGPEQYF. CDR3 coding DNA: TGCAGTGCTAGCGAGGGGCCCGAGCAGTACTTC.

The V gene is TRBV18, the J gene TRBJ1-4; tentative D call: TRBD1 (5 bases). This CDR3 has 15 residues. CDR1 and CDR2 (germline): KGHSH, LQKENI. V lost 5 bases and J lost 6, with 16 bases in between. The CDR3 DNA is TGTGCCAGCTCAGTACCGGGACTCCCCGATGAAAAACTGTTTTTT. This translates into CASSVPGLPDEKLFF.

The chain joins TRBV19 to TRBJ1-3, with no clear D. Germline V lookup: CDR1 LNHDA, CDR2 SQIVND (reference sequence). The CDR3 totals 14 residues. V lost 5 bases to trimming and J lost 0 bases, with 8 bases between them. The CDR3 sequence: CASSRGVSGNTIYF. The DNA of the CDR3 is TGTGCCAGTAGTCGCGGAGTCTCTGGAAACACCATATATTTT.

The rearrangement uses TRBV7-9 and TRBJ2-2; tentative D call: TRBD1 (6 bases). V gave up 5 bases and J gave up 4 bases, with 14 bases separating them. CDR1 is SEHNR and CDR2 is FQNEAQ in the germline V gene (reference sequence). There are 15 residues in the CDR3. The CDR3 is CASSTPDRLTGELFF. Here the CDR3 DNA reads TGTGCCAGCAGCACCCCCGACAGGCTCACCGGGGAGCTGTTTTTT.

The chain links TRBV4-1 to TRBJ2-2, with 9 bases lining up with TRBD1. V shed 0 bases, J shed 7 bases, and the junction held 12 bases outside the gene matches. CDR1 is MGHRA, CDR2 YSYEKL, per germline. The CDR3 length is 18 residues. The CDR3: CASSQELTGGWGSGELFF. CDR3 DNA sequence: TGCGCCAGCAGCCAAGAGTTAACAGGGGGCTGGGGCAGCGGGGAGCTGTTTTTT.

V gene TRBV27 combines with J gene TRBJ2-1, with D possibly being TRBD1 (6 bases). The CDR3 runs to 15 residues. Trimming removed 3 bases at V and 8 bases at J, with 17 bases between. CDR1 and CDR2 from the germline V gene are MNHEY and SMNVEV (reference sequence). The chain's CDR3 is CASSFTGPRTDEQFF. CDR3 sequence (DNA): TGTGCCAGCAGTTTCACAGGGCCGAGGACCGATGAGCAGTTCTTC.

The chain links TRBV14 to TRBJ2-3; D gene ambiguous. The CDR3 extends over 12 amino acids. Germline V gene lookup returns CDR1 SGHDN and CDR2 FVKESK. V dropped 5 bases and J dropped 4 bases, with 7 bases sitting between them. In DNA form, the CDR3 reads TGTGCCAGCAGCTGGGCGCCAGATACGCAGTATTTT. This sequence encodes CASSWAPDTQYF.

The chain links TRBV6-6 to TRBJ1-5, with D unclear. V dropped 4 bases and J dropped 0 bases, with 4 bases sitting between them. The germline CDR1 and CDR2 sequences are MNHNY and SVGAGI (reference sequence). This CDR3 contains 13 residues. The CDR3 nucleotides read TGTGCCAGCAGTTCATATAGCAATCAGCCCCAGCATTTT. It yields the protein CASSSYSNQPQHF.

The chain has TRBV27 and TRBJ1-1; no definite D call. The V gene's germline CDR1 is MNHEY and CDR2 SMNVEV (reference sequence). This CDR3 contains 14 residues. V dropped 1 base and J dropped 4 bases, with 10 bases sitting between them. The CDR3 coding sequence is TGTGCCAGCAGTTTATTAGGGAGAGGCACTGAAGCTTTCTTT. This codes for CASSLLGRGTEAFF.

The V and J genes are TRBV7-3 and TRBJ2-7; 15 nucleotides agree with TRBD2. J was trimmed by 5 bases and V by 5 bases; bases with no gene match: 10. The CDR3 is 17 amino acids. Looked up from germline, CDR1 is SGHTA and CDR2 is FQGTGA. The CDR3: CASSPPGTSGRPHEQYF. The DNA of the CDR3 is TGTGCCAGCAGCCCTCCCGGGACTAGCGGGAGGCCCCACGAGCAGTACTTC.

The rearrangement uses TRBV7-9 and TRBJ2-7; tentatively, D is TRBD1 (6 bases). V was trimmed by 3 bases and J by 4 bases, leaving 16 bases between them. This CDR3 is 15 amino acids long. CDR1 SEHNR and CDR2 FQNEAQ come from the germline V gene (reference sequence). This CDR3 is CASSFRGSSAYEQYF. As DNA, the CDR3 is TGTGCCAGCAGCTTCAGGGGTAGTAGTGCATACGAGCAGTACTTC.

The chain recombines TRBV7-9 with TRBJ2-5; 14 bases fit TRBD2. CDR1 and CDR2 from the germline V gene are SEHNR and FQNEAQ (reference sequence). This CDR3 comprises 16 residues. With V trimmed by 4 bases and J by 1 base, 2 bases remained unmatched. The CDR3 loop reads CASSSGLAGGQETQYF. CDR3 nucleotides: TGTGCCAGCAGCTCAGGACTAGCGGGGGGCCAAGAGACCCAGTACTTC.

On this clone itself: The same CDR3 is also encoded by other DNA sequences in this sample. CDR3 protein: CASSPDRGYGYTF. The CDR3 DNA reads TGTGCCAGCAGTCCGGACAGGGGCTATGGCTACACCTTC. This chain joins TRBV6-5 and TRBJ1-2; TRBD1 agrees at 9 bases. The J segment lost 4 bases and the V segment lost 5 bases, leaving 2 bases of the junction unmatched. This CDR3 has 13 residues. Germline loops: CDR1 MNHEY, CDR2 SVGAGI.

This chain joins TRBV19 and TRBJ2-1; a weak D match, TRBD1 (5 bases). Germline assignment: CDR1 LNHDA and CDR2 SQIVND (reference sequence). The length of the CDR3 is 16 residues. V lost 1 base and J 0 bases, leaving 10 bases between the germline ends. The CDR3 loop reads CASSIVGHSSYNEQFF. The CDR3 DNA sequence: TGTGCCAGTAGTATAGTTGGACACAGCTCCTACAATGAGCAGTTCTTC.

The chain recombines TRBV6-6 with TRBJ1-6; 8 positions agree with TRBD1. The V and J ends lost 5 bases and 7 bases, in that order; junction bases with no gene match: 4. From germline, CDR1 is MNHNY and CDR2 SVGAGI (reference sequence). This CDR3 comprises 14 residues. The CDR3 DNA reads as TGTGCCAGCAGTGGACAGGGCGTGAATTCACCCCTCCACTTT. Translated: CASSGQGVNSPLHF.

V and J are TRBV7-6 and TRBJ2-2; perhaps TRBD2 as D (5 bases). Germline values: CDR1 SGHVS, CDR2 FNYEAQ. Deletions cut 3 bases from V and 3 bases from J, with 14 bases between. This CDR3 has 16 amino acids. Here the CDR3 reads CASSFVESRDTGELFF. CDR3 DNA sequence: TGTGCCAGCAGCTTTGTAGAATCGAGGGACACCGGGGAGCTGTTTTTT.

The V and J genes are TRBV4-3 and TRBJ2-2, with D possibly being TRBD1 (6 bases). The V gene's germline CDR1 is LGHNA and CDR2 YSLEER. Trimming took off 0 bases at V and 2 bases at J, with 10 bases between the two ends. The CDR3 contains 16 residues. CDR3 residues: CASSQDRGINTGELFF. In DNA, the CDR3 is TGCGCCAGCAGCCAAGACAGGGGCATCAACACCGGGGAGCTGTTTTTT.

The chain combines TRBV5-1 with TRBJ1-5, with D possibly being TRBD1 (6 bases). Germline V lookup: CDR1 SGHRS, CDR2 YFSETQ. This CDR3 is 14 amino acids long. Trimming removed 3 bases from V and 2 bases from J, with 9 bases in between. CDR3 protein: CASSSQGGNQPQHF. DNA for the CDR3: TGCGCCAGCAGCTCACAGGGAGGCAATCAGCCCCAGCATTTT.

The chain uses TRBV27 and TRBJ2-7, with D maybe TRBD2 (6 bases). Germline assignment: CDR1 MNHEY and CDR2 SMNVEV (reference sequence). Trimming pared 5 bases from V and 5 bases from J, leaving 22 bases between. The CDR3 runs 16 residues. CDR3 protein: CASSPLGWRDVHEQYF. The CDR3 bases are TGTGCCAGCAGTCCACTCGGATGGCGGGATGTGCACGAGCAGTACTTC.

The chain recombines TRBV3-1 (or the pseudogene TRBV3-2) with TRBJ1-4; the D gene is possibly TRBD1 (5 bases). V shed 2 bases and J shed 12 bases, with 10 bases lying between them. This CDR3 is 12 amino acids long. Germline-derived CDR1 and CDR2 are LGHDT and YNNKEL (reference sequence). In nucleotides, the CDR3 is TGTGCCAGCAGCCAATGGGGGAGAGAACTGTTTTTT. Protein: CASSQWGRELFF.

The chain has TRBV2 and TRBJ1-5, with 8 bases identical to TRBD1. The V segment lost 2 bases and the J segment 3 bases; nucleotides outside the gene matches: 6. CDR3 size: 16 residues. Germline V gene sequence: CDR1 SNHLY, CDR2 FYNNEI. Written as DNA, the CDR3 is TGTGCCAGCAGTGAACCCGGACAGGGCAACAATCAGCCCCAGCATTTT. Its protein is CASSEPGQGNNQPQHF.

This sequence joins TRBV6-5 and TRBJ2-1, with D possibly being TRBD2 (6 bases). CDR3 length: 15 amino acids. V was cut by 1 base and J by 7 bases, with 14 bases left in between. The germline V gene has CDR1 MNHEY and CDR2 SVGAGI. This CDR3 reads CASSYYGSGRNEQFF. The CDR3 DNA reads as TGTGCCAGCAGTTACTACGGTAGCGGAAGGAATGAGCAGTTCTTC.